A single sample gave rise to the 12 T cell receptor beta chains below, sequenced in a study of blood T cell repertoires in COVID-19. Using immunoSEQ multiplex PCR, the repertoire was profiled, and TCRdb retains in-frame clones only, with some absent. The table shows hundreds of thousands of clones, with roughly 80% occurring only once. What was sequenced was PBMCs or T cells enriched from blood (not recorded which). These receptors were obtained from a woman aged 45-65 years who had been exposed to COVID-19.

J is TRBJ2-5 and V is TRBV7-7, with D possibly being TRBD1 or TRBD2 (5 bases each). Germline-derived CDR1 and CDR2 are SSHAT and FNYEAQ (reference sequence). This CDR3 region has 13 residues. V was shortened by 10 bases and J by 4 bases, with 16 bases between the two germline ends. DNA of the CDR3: TGTGCCACCAGAGGGGCCTTTGGAGAGACCCAGTACTTC. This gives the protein CATRGAFGETQYF.

The CDR3 loop reads CASSYNRGRGYTF. The CDR3 coding sequence is TGTGCCAGCAGTTACAACAGGGGCCGTGGCTACACCTTC. This chain links TRBV6-2 or TRBV6-3 with TRBJ1-2; TRBD1 agrees at 7 bases. CDR1 is MNHEY, CDR2 SVGEGT, per germline. J gave up 7 bases and V 2 bases, and 4 bases lay outside the gene matches. This CDR3 has 13 amino acids.

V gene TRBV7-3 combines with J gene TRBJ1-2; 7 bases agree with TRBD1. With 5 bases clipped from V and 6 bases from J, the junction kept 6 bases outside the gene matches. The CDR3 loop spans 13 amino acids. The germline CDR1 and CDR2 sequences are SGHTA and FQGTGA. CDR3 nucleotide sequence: TGTGCCAGCAGCCCAAACAGGGGAAATGGCTACACCTTC. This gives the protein CASSPNRGNGYTF. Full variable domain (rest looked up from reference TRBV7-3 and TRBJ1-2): GAGVSQTPSNKVTEKGKYVELRCDPISGHTALYWYRQSLGQGPEFLIYFQGTGAADDSGLPNDRFFAVRPEGSVSTLKIQRTERGDSAVYLCASSPNRGNGYTFGSGTRLTVV.

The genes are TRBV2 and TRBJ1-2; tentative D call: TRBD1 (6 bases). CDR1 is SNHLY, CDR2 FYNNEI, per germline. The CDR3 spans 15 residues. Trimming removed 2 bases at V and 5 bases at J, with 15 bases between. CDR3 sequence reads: CASSERQRQGYGYTF. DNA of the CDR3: TGTGCCAGCAGTGAACGTCAGAGGCAGGGGTATGGCTACACCTTC. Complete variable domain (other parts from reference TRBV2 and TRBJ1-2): EPEVTQTPSHQVTQMGQEVILRCVPISNHLYFYWYRQILGQKVEFLVSFYNNEISEKSEIFDDQFSVERPDGSNFTLKIRSTKLEDSAMYFCASSERQRQGYGYTFGSGTRLTVV.

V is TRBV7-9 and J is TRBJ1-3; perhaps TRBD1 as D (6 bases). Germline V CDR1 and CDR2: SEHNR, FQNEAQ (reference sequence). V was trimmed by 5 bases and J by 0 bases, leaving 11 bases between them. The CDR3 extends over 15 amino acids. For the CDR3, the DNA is TGTGCCAGCAGCCCTAGGGGGAACTCTGGAAACACCATATATTTT. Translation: CASSPRGNSGNTIYF.

The CDR3 DNA sequence: TGTGCCAGCCGGGGCGGATGGGACAGAGTAATGAACACTGAAGCTTTCTTT. Amino acid sequence: CASRGGWDRVMNTEAFF. The gene calls are TRBV2 and TRBJ1-1; 7 positions agree with TRBD1. The V gene's germline CDR1 is SNHLY and CDR2 FYNNEI. Unmatched junction bases numbered 15, after V lost 8 bases and J lost 0 bases. There are 17 residues in the CDR3.

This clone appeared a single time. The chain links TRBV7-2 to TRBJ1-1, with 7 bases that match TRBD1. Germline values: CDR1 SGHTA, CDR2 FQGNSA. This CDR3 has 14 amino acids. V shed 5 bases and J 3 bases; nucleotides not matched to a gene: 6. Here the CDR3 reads CASSKQGWYTEAFF. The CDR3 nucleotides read TGTGCCAGCAGCAAACAGGGGTGGTACACTGAAGCTTTCTTT.

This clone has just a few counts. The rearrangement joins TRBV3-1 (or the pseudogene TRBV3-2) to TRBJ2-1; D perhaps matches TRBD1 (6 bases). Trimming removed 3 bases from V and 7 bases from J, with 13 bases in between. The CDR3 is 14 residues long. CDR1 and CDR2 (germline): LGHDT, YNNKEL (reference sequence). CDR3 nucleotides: TGTGCCAGCAGCCAGGCTTCAGGGGTAAATGAGCAGTTCTTC. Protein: CASSQASGVNEQFF.

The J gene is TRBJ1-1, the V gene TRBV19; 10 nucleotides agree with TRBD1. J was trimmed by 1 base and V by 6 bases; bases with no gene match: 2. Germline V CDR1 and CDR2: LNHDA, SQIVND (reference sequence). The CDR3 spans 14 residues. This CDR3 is CASRRDRGNTEAFF. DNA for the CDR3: TGTGCCAGTAGAAGGGACAGGGGGAACACTGAAGCTTTCTTT.

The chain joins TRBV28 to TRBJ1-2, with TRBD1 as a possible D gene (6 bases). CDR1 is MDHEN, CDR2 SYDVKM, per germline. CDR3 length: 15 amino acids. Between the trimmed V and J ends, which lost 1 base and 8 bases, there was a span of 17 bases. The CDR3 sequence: CASSLSPQGKGGYTF. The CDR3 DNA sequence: TGTGCCAGCAGTTTATCTCCCCAGGGGAAAGGAGGCTACACCTTC.

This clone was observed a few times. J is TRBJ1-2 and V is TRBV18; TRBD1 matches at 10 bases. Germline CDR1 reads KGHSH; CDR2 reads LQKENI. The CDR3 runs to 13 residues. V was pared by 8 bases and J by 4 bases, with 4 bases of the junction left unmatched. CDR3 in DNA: TGTGCCAGCCAGGGACAGGGGAGCTATGGCTACACCTTC. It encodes CASQGQGSYGYTF.

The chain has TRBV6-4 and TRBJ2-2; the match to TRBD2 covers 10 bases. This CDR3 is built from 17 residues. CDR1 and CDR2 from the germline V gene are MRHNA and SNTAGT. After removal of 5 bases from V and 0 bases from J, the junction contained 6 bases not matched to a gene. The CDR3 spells CASSLASGGPNTGELFF. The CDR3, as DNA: TGTGCCAGCAGTCTCGCTAGCGGGGGTCCGAACACCGGGGAGCTGTTTTTT.